Shown below are 9 T cell receptor beta chains from a single sample sequenced in a study of blood T cell repertoires in COVID-19. Assay: immunoSEQ multiplex PCR; the TCRdb copy retains only in-frame clones and omits some. Among about 240,000 clones listed, 82% were seen once. Sequencing used peripheral blood. Receptors originate from a woman aged 55-70 years with active or convalescent COVID-19.

This clone was detected a few times. The rearrangement joins TRBV7-9 to TRBJ1-1, with 7 bases identical to TRBD1. Trimming at V came to 3 bases and at J to 3 bases, leaving 4 bases not matched to a gene. Germline values: CDR1 SEHNR, CDR2 FQNEAQ (reference sequence). CDR3 length: 14 amino acids. CDR3 in amino acids: CASSFKGADTEAFF. In DNA, the CDR3 is TGTGCCAGCAGCTTCAAGGGGGCGGACACTGAAGCTTTCTTT. Based on the CDR3 plus reference TRBV7-9 and TRBJ1-1, the full variable domain is DTGVSQNPRHKITKRGQNVTFRCDPISEHNRLYWYRQTLGQGPEFLTYFQNEAQLEKSRLLSDRFSAERPKGSFSTLEIQRTEQGDSAMYLCASSFKGADTEAFFGQGTRLTVV.

This rearrangement joins TRBV4-1 to TRBJ1-2; perhaps TRBD1 as D (6 bases). The CDR3 loop spans 16 amino acids. Trimming removed 3 bases at V and 2 bases at J, with 16 bases between. From germline, CDR1 is MGHRA and CDR2 YSYEKL. In nucleotides, the CDR3 is TGCGCCAGCAGCCAGCCCACTAAACAGGGAAACTATGGCTACACCTTC. Translating it yields CASSQPTKQGNYGYTF.

V is TRBV3-1 (or the pseudogene TRBV3-2) and J is TRBJ1-4; D call uncertain. The CDR3 loop spans 15 amino acids. CDR1 and CDR2 (germline): LGHDT, YNNKEL (reference sequence). The V and J ends lost 3 bases and 4 bases respectively, with 12 bases between them. DNA for the CDR3: TGTGCCAGCAGCCAGTACTTGGGCGTTAATGAAAAACTGTTTTTT. Its translation is CASSQYLGVNEKLFF.

The chain uses TRBV28 and TRBJ1-5, with 7 bases matching TRBD1. With V trimmed by 6 bases and J by 3 bases, 2 bases remained unmatched. The V gene's germline CDR1 is MDHEN and CDR2 SYDVKM. The CDR3 sequence is 13 residues long. CDR3 loop: CASRQGLNQPQHF. Written as DNA, the CDR3 is TGTGCCAGCAGACAGGGGCTCAATCAGCCCCAGCATTTT.

This chain joins TRBV7-2 and TRBJ2-5; 9 bases are a match to TRBD1. Germline-derived CDR1 and CDR2 are SGHTA and FQGNSA. V gave up 5 bases and J gave up 5 bases; unmatched junction bases: 15. The CDR3 spans 17 residues. The CDR3 loop is CASSQLARDRVRETQYF. Written as DNA, the CDR3 is TGTGCCAGCAGCCAACTAGCCCGGGACAGGGTCAGGGAGACCCAGTACTTC.

The chain links TRBV5-1 to TRBJ2-3, with TRBD2 identical over 11 bases. This CDR3 comprises 16 residues. Looked up from germline, CDR1 is SGHRS and CDR2 is YFSETQ. J gave up 3 bases and V 0 bases, and 3 bases lay outside the gene matches. The CDR3 DNA reads TGCGCCAGCAGCTTGGGTGCTAGCGGGGGGACAGATACGCAGTATTTT. Protein: CASSLGASGGTDTQYF.

V is TRBV5-1 and J is TRBJ1-1, with TRBD1 matching over 7 bases. The CDR3 consists of 14 residues. The V segment lost 4 bases and the J segment 3 bases; nucleotides outside the gene matches: 6. Germline-derived CDR1 and CDR2 are SGHRS and YFSETQ. Written as DNA, the CDR3 is TGCGCCAGCAGCACAACCGGGACAGACACTGAAGCTTTCTTT. Its protein product is CASSTTGTDTEAFF.

The chain has TRBV5-1 and TRBJ2-1; 7 bases line up with TRBD1. Germline V gene sequence: CDR1 SGHRS, CDR2 YFSETQ. The junction had 4 bases not matched to a gene; V was cut back by 4 bases and J by 6 bases. The CDR3 has 13 amino acids. The CDR3 sequence: CASSEGASNEQFF. The DNA of the CDR3 is TGCGCCAGCAGCGAGGGGGCGAGCAATGAGCAGTTCTTC. The variable domain in full, completed from reference TRBV5-1 and TRBJ2-1, reads KAGVTQTPRYLIKTRGQQVTLSCSPISGHRSVSWYQQTPGQGLQFLFEYFSETQRNKGNFPGRFSGRQFSNSRSEMNVSTLELGDSALYLCASSEGASNEQFFGPGTRLTVL.

The chain uses TRBV11-1 and TRBJ1-6; unclear D gene. Trimming cost V 5 bases and J 9 bases, with 8 bases left between them. The CDR3 has 12 residues. Germline CDR1 SGHAT, CDR2 FQDESV (reference sequence). Here the CDR3 DNA reads TGTGCCAGCAGCCCACGAGGTTCACCCCTCCACTTT. Its translation: CASSPRGSPLHF.